This is a list of T cell receptor beta chains from one sample in a study of blood T cells in healthy people across ages. TCRdb re-analysed the 5' RACE reads in MiXCR, keeping a single row per CDR3 protein. The table shows around 1.5 million distinct CDR3 sequences, with roughly 59% occurring only once. The sequencing sample was made of blood. These receptors originate from a man between 18 and 35 years old in good health. CDR3s include the opening cysteine and the closing phenylalanine or tryptophan. D genes are given only for firm matches. Clone sizes are given selectively: once, few, many, or a class where the clone is expanded.

clone_size: .
v_call: TRBV14
j_call: TRBJ2-7
d_call: TRBD1
cdr3_aa: CASSQQMDRANEQYF
cdr3_nt: TGTGCCAGCAGCCAACAAATGGACAGGGCGAACGAGCAGTACTTC

clone_size: few
v_call: TRBV2
j_call: TRBJ2-2
d_call: TRBD1
cdr3_aa: CASSVGGTGGTGELFF
cdr3_nt: TGTGCCAGCAGTGTCGGAGGGACAGGGGGCACCGGGGAGCTGTTTTTT

clone_size: .
v_call: TRBV4-3
j_call: TRBJ1-6
d_call: TRBD1
cdr3_aa: CASSQESRTGASPLHF
cdr3_nt: TGCGCCAGCAGCCAAGAGAGCAGGACAGGGGCTTCACCCCTCCACTTT

clone_size: few
v_call: TRBV6-5
j_call: TRBJ1-1
d_call: .
cdr3_aa: CASSPGTAGGTEAFF
cdr3_nt: TGTGCCAGCAGTCCCGGGACGGCGGGGGGCACTGAAGCTTTCTTT

clone_size: few
v_call: TRBV4-1
j_call: TRBJ1-4
d_call: .
cdr3_aa: CASSPSGATNEKLFF
cdr3_nt: TGCGCCAGCAGCCCAAGTGGGGCAACTAATGAAAAACTGTTTTTT

clone_size: .
v_call: TRBV4-1
j_call: TRBJ2-1
d_call: TRBD1
cdr3_aa: CASSRTGGTGNEQFF
cdr3_nt: TGCGCCAGCAGCCGCACAGGGGGCACTGGCAATGAGCAGTTCTTC

clone_size: .
v_call: TRBV6-1
j_call: TRBJ2-1
d_call: TRBD2
cdr3_aa: CASSDRAGGPGEQFF
cdr3_nt: TGTGCCAGCAGTGATAGAGCGGGGGGGCCTGGTGAGCAGTTCTTC

clone_size: .
v_call: TRBV27
j_call: TRBJ2-3
d_call: .
cdr3_aa: CASSDRALDTQYF
cdr3_nt: TGTGCCAGCAGTGATAGGGCCCTAGACACGCAGTATTTT

clone_size: few
v_call: TRBV7-9
j_call: TRBJ2-7
d_call: TRBD1
cdr3_aa: CASSDTGGEQYF
cdr3_nt: TGTGCCAGCAGCGATACAGGGGGCGAGCAGTACTTC

clone_size: .
v_call: TRBV21-1
j_call: TRBJ2-7
d_call: .
cdr3_aa: CASGDFRTGSSYEQYF
cdr3_nt: TGTGCCAGCGGCGATTTCAGGACAGGTAGCTCCTACGAGCAGTACTTC

clone_size: few
v_call: TRBV12-3/TRBV12-4
j_call: TRBJ2-3
d_call: .
cdr3_aa: CASTPGGGGTDTQYF
cdr3_nt: TGTGCCAGCACCCCAGGGGGGGGCGGTACAGATACGCAGTATTTT

clone_size: .
v_call: TRBV11-2
j_call: TRBJ2-4
d_call: .
cdr3_aa: CASSQFPRGRGLAKNIQYF
cdr3_nt: TGTGCCAGCAGCCAATTCCCCCGGGGAAGGGGACTAGCCAAAAACATTCAGTACTTC

clone_size: .
v_call: TRBV10-3
j_call: TRBJ2-1
d_call: .
cdr3_aa: CAIRGSGDNEQFF
cdr3_nt: TGTGCCATCCGAGGTAGCGGAGACAATGAGCAGTTCTTC

clone_size: few
v_call: TRBV7-8
j_call: TRBJ2-1
d_call: TRBD2
cdr3_aa: CASTHGTRINNEQFF
cdr3_nt: TGTGCCAGCACCCACGGGACTAGAATAAACAACGAGCAGTTCTTC

clone_size: .
v_call: TRBV5-1
j_call: TRBJ2-5
d_call: .
cdr3_aa: CASSLGTLLDEQYF
cdr3_nt: TGCGCCAGCAGCTTAGGGACCCTGTTGGATGAGCAGTACTTC

clone_size: .
v_call: TRBV20-1
j_call: TRBJ2-7
d_call: TRBD2
cdr3_aa: CSAAGTSGSYEQYF
cdr3_nt: TGCAGTGCTGCAGGGACTAGCGGATCCTACGAGCAGTACTTC

clone_size: .
v_call: TRBV4-1
j_call: TRBJ1-2
d_call: TRBD1
cdr3_aa: CASSQTNQGGYGYTF
cdr3_nt: TGCGCCAGCAGCCAGACGAACCAGGGGGGCTATGGCTACACCTTC

clone_size: .
v_call: TRBV6-6
j_call: TRBJ2-3
d_call: .
cdr3_aa: CASSYDPNTQYF
cdr3_nt: TGTGCCAGCAGTTACGATCCGAATACGCAGTATTTT

clone_size: .
v_call: TRBV9
j_call: TRBJ2-6
d_call: .
cdr3_aa: CASSVGPAPGSGANVLTF
cdr3_nt: TGTGCCAGCAGCGTAGGTCCAGCGCCTGGCTCTGGGGCCAACGTCCTGACTTTC

clone_size: .
v_call: TRBV12-3/TRBV12-4
j_call: TRBJ1-5
d_call: TRBD1
cdr3_aa: CASSSGTGFFSNQPQHF
cdr3_nt: TGTGCCAGCAGCTCCGGGACAGGGTTCTTTAGCAATCAGCCCCAGCATTTT

clone_size: once
v_call: TRBV29-1
j_call: TRBJ1-2
d_call: .
cdr3_aa: CSVVPTDWGDLYGYTF
cdr3_nt: TGCAGCGTTGTGCCCACCGACTGGGGCGACCTCTATGGCTACACCTTC

clone_size: .
v_call: TRBV11-2
j_call: TRBJ1-1
d_call: .
cdr3_aa: CASSLDWGQSTEAFF
cdr3_nt: TGTGCCAGCAGCTTAGATTGGGGGCAGAGCACTGAAGCTTTCTTT

clone_size: once
v_call: TRBV11-2
j_call: TRBJ1-2
d_call: TRBD1
cdr3_aa: CASSLATGYGYTF
cdr3_nt: TGTGCCAGCAGCTTAGCGACAGGGTATGGCTACACCTTC

clone_size: .
v_call: TRBV7-9
j_call: TRBJ1-2
d_call: .
cdr3_aa: CASSFVISNYGYTF
cdr3_nt: TGTGCCAGCAGCTTTGTAATTTCTAACTATGGCTACACCTTC

clone_size: .
v_call: TRBV5-1
j_call: TRBJ1-1
d_call: .
cdr3_aa: CASSLVEAFIATEAFF
cdr3_nt: TGCGCCAGCAGCTTGGTCGAGGCGTTCATTGCCACTGAAGCTTTCTTT

clone_size: few
v_call: TRBV27
j_call: TRBJ2-7
d_call: .
cdr3_aa: CASSLSGFDEQYF
cdr3_nt: TGTGCCAGCAGTTTATCCGGGTTTGACGAGCAGTACTTC

clone_size: few
v_call: TRBV7-9
j_call: TRBJ1-4
d_call: .
cdr3_aa: CASSFGTGFGNEKLFF
cdr3_nt: TGTGCCAGCAGCTTCGGTACGGGGTTCGGTAATGAAAAACTGTTTTTT

clone_size: many
v_call: TRBV4-2
j_call: TRBJ1-5
d_call: .
cdr3_aa: CASSQEGGSNQPQHF
cdr3_nt: TGTGCCAGCAGCCAAGAAGGGGGAAGCAATCAGCCCCAGCATTTT

clone_size: .
v_call: TRBV6-6
j_call: TRBJ1-2
d_call: .
cdr3_aa: CASSYSSNPANYGYTF
cdr3_nt: TGTGCCAGCAGTTACTCGAGCAACCCAGCTAACTATGGCTACACCTTC

clone_size: .
v_call: TRBV10-3
j_call: TRBJ1-2
d_call: .
cdr3_aa: CAIRGEGGFMGYGHTF
cdr3_nt: TGTGCCATCAGAGGGGAAGGTGGCTTCATGGGCTATGGCCACACCTTC

clone_size: .
v_call: TRBV24-1
j_call: TRBJ2-7
d_call: .
cdr3_aa: CATSDPGDNYEQYF
cdr3_nt: TGTGCCACCAGTGACCCAGGGGACAACTACGAGCAGTACTTC

clone_size: .
v_call: TRBV12-3/TRBV12-4
j_call: TRBJ1-5
d_call: .
cdr3_aa: CASGDDVLGPQHF
cdr3_nt: TGTGCCAGCGGGGACGACGTTTTAGGGCCCCAGCATTTT

clone_size: few
v_call: TRBV20-1
j_call: TRBJ2-4
d_call: .
cdr3_aa: CSAHPTVLAKNIQYF
cdr3_nt: TGCAGTGCCCATCCGACAGTGCTAGCCAAAAACATTCAGTACTTC